This T cell receptor (beta chain) was sequenced for a study of CD8 T cells in ankylosing spondylitis. Construction of TCR beta libraries was performed using quantitative 5'-RACE with molecular barcodes. TCRdb processed the 5' RACE reads anew with MiXCR; each CDR3 protein has one entry. The profile shows around 300,000 distinct CDR3 sequences, roughly 15% of them singletons. Whole-study results and caveats: A motif in TCR beta, a set of about eight highly homologous variants, appeared characteristic of ankylosing spondylitis blood. Peripheral blood held disease-linked clones only at relatively low frequency, and these were CD8+. Matched ankylosing spondylitis synovial fluid reportedly contained a significantly enriched population of disease-linked clones.

The CDR3 contains 14 residues. The V gene end was trimmed by 4 bases and the J gene end by 3 bases; junction bases not matched to a gene: 3. CDR1 and CDR2 (germline): LGHNA, YNFKEQ. Only a few counts were recorded for this clonotype. Its specificity is not known. The material sequenced was blood, either unsorted or a sorted T cell fraction (not recorded which). This TCR was recovered from a male donor with ankylosing spondylitis or in good health (not recorded which). The chain combines TRBV4-2 with TRBJ1-3; 7 bases agree with TRBD1. In nucleotides, the CDR3 is TGTGCCAGCAGCCCTTACAGGGGTGGAAACACCATATATTTT. This encodes CASSPYRGGNTIYF.